The clone carrying this T cell receptor beta chain was counted at least ten times. At one boundary the junction diverges from the germline segment, which might be a read error. When ophthalmopathy did not progress within 18 months, Graves' hyperthyroidism was considered stable. Fresh peripheral blood, approximately 10 ml, was the source of the PBMCs. This entry is derived from a study of T cells in Graves' hyperthyroidism and ophthalmopathy. The germline V gene encodes CDR1 SGHRS and CDR2 YFSETQ. The CDR3 is made up of 14 amino acids. What was amplified from RNA transcripts were TCR beta CDR3 regions. With the HTBI primer set, the TCR CDR3 went through a first round of RT-PCR. TCRdb reprocessed the multiplex PCR reads with MiXCR, giving one entry per CDR3 protein. The sample carries some 400,000 distinct CDR3 sequences, approximately 15% recorded once.

This receptor was identified in an older woman with Graves' hyperthyroidism. The chain employs TRBV5-1 and TRBJ2-3; 7 bases match TRBD1. Sequenced sample: blood. In DNA, the CDR3 is TGTGCCAGCAGCTTGGGGACAGGCACAGATACGCAGTATTTT. Residues: CASSLGTGTDTQYF.